This TCR beta chain was recovered during a study of blood T cell repertoires in COVID-19. Clones were sequenced by immunoSEQ multiplex PCR, and TCRdb holds only the in-frame ones, with some missing. The sample includes some 72,000 clones, roughly 90% of them seen just once. The CDR3 is made up of 15 amino acids. Looked up from germline, CDR1 is KGHSH and CDR2 is LQKENI. Deletions cut 1 base from V and 5 bases from J, with 14 bases between. The clonotype was recovered from a man aged 55 to 69 with acute or convalescent COVID-19. The rearrangement joins TRBV18 to TRBJ2-5, with a tentative D call TRBD2 (6 bases). Specimen: peripheral blood. The chain's CDR3 is CASSPLPGESETQYF. Here the CDR3 DNA reads TGTGCCAGCTCACCACTCCCGGGGGAGTCGGAGACCCAGTACTTC. Based on the CDR3 plus reference TRBV18 and TRBJ2-5, the full variable domain is NAGVMQNPRHLVRRRGQEARLRCSPMKGHSHVYWYRQLPEEGLKFMVYLQKENIIDESGMPKERFSAEFPKEGPSILRIQQVVRGDSAAYFCASSPLPGESETQYFGPGTRLLVL.